Following are 5 T cell receptor beta chains from one sample sequenced in a study of blood T cells in healthy people across ages. The second PCR ran about 7 to 12 cycles with a sample-barcoded 5' primer and J-beta primers. MiXCR, run by TCRdb on the 5' RACE reads, gives a single entry per CDR3 protein. The sample contains roughly 1.4 million distinct CDR3 sequences, around 55% of which appear only once. Specimen: blood. All receptors derive from a man aged 18 to 35 in good health.

In its sample, this clonotype was seen a few times. The rearrangement joins TRBV20-1 to TRBJ1-1; D remains ambiguous. The CDR3 spans 15 residues. Between the trimmed V and J ends, which lost 5 bases and 1 base, there was a span of 17 bases. Germline V gene data show CDR1 as DFQATT and CDR2 as SNEGSKA (reference sequence). The CDR3 loop is CSAYHPLQTNTEAFF. Written as DNA, the CDR3 is TGCAGTGCTTACCACCCGTTACAGACGAACACTGAAGCTTTCTTT.

The chain uses TRBV6-2 or TRBV6-3 and TRBJ2-1; D tentatively reads TRBD1 or TRBD2 (5 bases each). The CDR3 runs 15 residues. From germline, CDR1 is MNHEY and CDR2 SVGEGT. Deletions cut 2 bases from V and 2 bases from J, with 10 bases between. The CDR3 spells CASSYTGRAYNEQFF. CDR3 nucleotides: TGTGCCAGCAGTTACACGGGACGGGCCTACAATGAGCAGTTCTTC.

The table lists this clonotype with a few counts. CDR3 in DNA: TGTGCCAGCAGCTTAGGCAGGGGCTACGGCGAGCAGTACTTC. Translating it yields CASSLGRGYGEQYF. The chain combines TRBV7-9 with TRBJ2-5, with D possibly TRBD1 on 6 matching bases. The J call may be in error: the DNA end matches TRBJ2-7 better. This CDR3 spans 14 amino acids. CDR1 SEHNR and CDR2 FQNEAQ come from the germline V gene (reference sequence).

This clonotype was seen more than once but under ten times. J is TRBJ2-2 and V is TRBV2, with D possibly TRBD1 on 6 matching bases. Trimming left V 8 bases short and J 1 base short, with 11 bases between. Germline values: CDR1 SNHLY, CDR2 FYNNEI. The CDR3 has 14 amino acids. The CDR3 bases are TGTGCCAGCTTGGTACAGGGGAACACCGGGGAGCTGTTTTTT. This codes for CASLVQGNTGELFF. The whole variable domain, remainder taken from reference TRBV2 and TRBJ2-2, is EPEVTQTPSHQVTQMGQEVILRCVPISNHLYFYWYRQILGQKVEFLVSFYNNEISEKSEIFDDQFSVERPDGSNFTLKIRSTKLEDSAMYFCASLVQGNTGELFFGEGSRLTVL.

The chain links TRBV4-1 to TRBJ2-5; D gene ambiguous. The CDR3 has 14 amino acids. In germline, CDR1 is MGHRA, CDR2 YSYEKL. Trimming removed 4 bases at V and 5 bases at J, with 14 bases between. The DNA of the CDR3 is TGCGCCAGCAGCCCAGATTTCACATCTGAGACCCAGTACTTC. Residues: CASSPDFTSETQYF.